The 29 T cell receptor beta chains presented below share a single source sample, sequenced in a study of vaccination and CD4 T cells after COVID-19. For these receptors, no antigen is known. At the Johns Hopkins FTIC core, DNA taken from cultured CD4+ T cells was sequenced by way of the Oncomine TCR Beta short-read assay. From the PCR reads, TCRdb called clonotypes with MiXCR, one entry per CDR3 protein. The table records about 15,000 distinct CDR3 sequences, less than 80% of them present only once. Noted treatment: 10-day PBMC culture with coronavirus spike peptide pools or control peptides (ViraFEST assay). The source material was CD4+ T cells from blood, cultured in vitro. The origin of the receptors is a human donor who had recovered from COVID-19.

This chain links TRBV19 with TRBJ1-6; D is ambiguous. Deletions cut 6 bases from V and 9 bases from J, with 12 bases between. Germline V lookup: CDR1 LNHDA, CDR2 SQIVND (reference sequence). This CDR3 is built from 13 residues. The CDR3 region is CASRGQTFSPLHF. In DNA, the CDR3 is TGTGCCAGTAGAGGCCAGACCTTTTCACCCCTCCACTTT.

This rearrangement joins TRBV7-8 to TRBJ1-5, with D perhaps matching TRBD1 (6 bases). The CDR3 totals 15 residues. The V and J ends lost 6 bases and 5 bases respectively, with 17 bases between them. Germline V lookup: CDR1 SGHVS, CDR2 FQNEAQ. CDR3 in DNA: TGTGCCAGCAGAAGGACTTGGGGGGCAGATCAGCCCCAGCATTTT. It translates to CASRRTWGADQPQHF. Variable domain in full (rest from reference TRBV7-8 and TRBJ1-5): GAGVSQSPRYKVAKRGQDVALRCDPISGHVSLFWYQQALGQGPEFLTYFQNEAQLDKSGLPSDRFFAERPEGSVSTLKIQRTQQEDSAVYLCASRRTWGADQPQHFGDGTRLSIL.

This clonotype was observed a few times. The chain combines TRBV20-1 with TRBJ2-5; no reliable D call. This CDR3 is 13 amino acids long. Looked up from germline, CDR1 is DFQATT and CDR2 is SNEGSKA (reference sequence). V was shortened by 2 bases and J by 5 bases, with 12 bases between the two germline ends. The CDR3 coding sequence is TGCAGTGCTAGATTCGGCTTCGGCGAGACCCAGTACTTC. It yields the protein CSARFGFGETQYF.

The V gene is TRBV20-1, the J gene TRBJ2-5, with D tentatively TRBD2 (6 bases). Germline V gene sequence: CDR1 DFQATT, CDR2 SNEGSKA (reference sequence). V lost 0 bases, J lost 5 bases, and 7 bases lay in between. The CDR3 runs 12 residues. This CDR3 reads CSARDGRETQYF. In DNA, the CDR3 is TGCAGTGCTAGAGATGGGAGGGAGACCCAGTACTTC.

The chain uses TRBV30 and TRBJ2-7; the D is unclear. Germline CDR1 reads GTSNPN; CDR2 reads SVGIG (reference sequence). Trimming removed 0 bases at V and 5 bases at J, with 14 bases between. The CDR3 has 14 residues. The CDR3 spells CAWSVPGKGDEQYF. The CDR3 region has the DNA TGTGCCTGGAGTGTGCCGGGTAAGGGCGACGAGCAGTACTTC.

CDR3 amino acids: CSAPRTGGPITGELFF. CDR3 DNA sequence: TGCAGTGCCCCCAGAACGGGAGGGCCAATAACCGGGGAGCTGTTTTTT. The V and J genes are TRBV20-1 and TRBJ2-2; TRBD2 agrees at 8 bases. The J segment lost 5 bases and the V segment lost 6 bases, leaving 14 bases of the junction unmatched. The CDR3 spans 16 residues. Germline CDR1 DFQATT, CDR2 SNEGSKA (reference sequence).

The J gene is TRBJ2-7, the V gene TRBV6-2 or TRBV6-3; 12 bases align to TRBD2. V was pared by 6 bases and J by 2 bases, with 5 bases of the junction left unmatched. This CDR3 region has 15 residues. The germline V gene encodes CDR1 MNHEY and CDR2 SVGEGT. DNA for the CDR3: TGTGCCAGCAGGACTAGGACTAGCGGGACCTACGAGCAGTACTTC. This translates into CASRTRTSGTYEQYF.

The chain combines TRBV6-5 with TRBJ2-5; 9 nucleotides agree with TRBD2. Germline-derived CDR1 and CDR2 are MNHEY and SVGAGI. Unmatched junction bases numbered 1, after V lost 4 bases and J lost 4 bases. The length of the CDR3 is 13 residues. Here the CDR3 reads CASSSLAGETQYF. As DNA, the CDR3 is TGTGCCAGCAGTTCACTAGCGGGAGAGACCCAGTACTTC.

CDR3 sequence reads: CASSLVHGNTEAFF. CDR3 in DNA: TGTGCCAGCAGCTTGGTCCATGGGAACACTGAAGCTTTCTTT. V gene TRBV7-2 combines with J gene TRBJ1-1, with D unclear. Germline CDR1 SGHTA, CDR2 FQGNSA. The ends were cut back, 3 bases at V and 1 base at J, with 9 bases in the middle. The CDR3 is 14 amino acids.

With regard to this clonotype: The junction and the germline gene differ at one end; a read error may be behind it. The V gene is TRBV7-2, the J gene TRBJ1-3; D is perhaps TRBD1 (5 bases). This CDR3 has 13 residues. Germline CDR1 reads SGHTA; CDR2 reads FQGNSA. The CDR3 DNA follows: TGCGCCAGCAGCCAAGATAGGGGTGCCACCATATATTTT. As protein: CASSQDRGATIYF.

J is TRBJ1-5 and V is TRBV2; maybe TRBD1 (5 bases). Germline CDR1 SNHLY, CDR2 FYNNEI. V lost 6 bases to trimming and J lost 6 bases, with 15 bases between them. CDR3 length: 14 residues. This CDR3 reads CASSVQAEGQPQHF. The CDR3 coding sequence is TGTGCCAGCAGCGTACAGGCTGAGGGTCAGCCCCAGCATTTT.

The chain is built from TRBV12-3 or TRBV12-4 and TRBJ1-3, with a weak D call TRBD1 (6 bases). V lost 2 bases, J lost 4 bases, and 9 bases lay in between. This CDR3 comprises 14 residues. CDR3 DNA: TGTGCCAGCAGTTTAATGGGGACAGGAAACACCATATATTTT. Translating gives CASSLMGTGNTIYF.

V and J are TRBV15 and TRBJ1-5; D ambiguous. Between the trimmed V and J ends, which lost 0 bases and 9 bases, there was a span of 15 bases. The V gene's germline CDR1 is LNHNV and CDR2 YYDKDF (reference sequence). The CDR3 consists of 15 residues. In DNA form, the CDR3 reads TGTGCCACCAGCAGAGATATTGAGGCTCGCGGGCCCCAGCATTTT. Amino acids: CATSRDIEARGPQHF.

This clonotype was observed once. This chain joins TRBV7-2 and TRBJ2-5, with D perhaps being TRBD1 or TRBD2 (5 bases each). Looked up from germline, CDR1 is SGHTA and CDR2 is FQGNSA. Trimming shortened V by 1 base and J by 2 bases, and 11 bases separated the two germline ends. The CDR3 totals 15 residues. CDR3 sequence (DNA): TGTGCCAGCAGCTTAGGGGGGAAGGGGCAAGAGACCCAGTACTTC. Amino acid sequence: CASSLGGKGQETQYF.

V usage is TRBV12-3 or TRBV12-4 and J usage is TRBJ1-3; TRBD1 aligns across 9 bases. This CDR3 comprises 15 residues. V gave up 6 bases and J gave up 4 bases; unmatched junction bases: 7. The CDR3 is CASRRTGVGGNTIYF. In DNA, the CDR3 is TGTGCCAGCAGGCGGACAGGGGTTGGGGGAAACACCATATATTTT.

The V and J genes are TRBV27 and TRBJ2-2; D is ambiguous. The CDR3 consists of 15 residues. Germline V gives CDR1 MNHEY, CDR2 SMNVEV (reference sequence). V was pared by 10 bases and J by 2 bases, with 17 bases between. The DNA of the CDR3 is TGTGCCATTAGGCCCGGTGGCGGTAACACCGGGGAGCTGTTTTTT. The encoded protein is CAIRPGGGNTGELFF.

This clonotype was observed once. The chain couples TRBV12-3 or TRBV12-4 to TRBJ1-4; TRBD1 agrees at 7 bases. CDR3 length: 13 residues. The V and J ends lost 5 bases and 8 bases, in that order; junction bases with no gene match: 5. The CDR3 is CASSGQAREKLFF. The CDR3 DNA is TGTGCCAGCAGTGGACAGGCCCGAGAAAAACTGTTTTTT.

This clonotype was picked up a small number of times. V is TRBV7-3 and J is TRBJ2-2, with 11 bases that match TRBD2. There are 15 residues in the CDR3. V shed 2 bases, J shed 5 bases, and the junction held 1 base outside the gene matches. Germline values: CDR1 SGHTA, CDR2 FQGTGA. In DNA, the CDR3 is TGTGCCAGCAGCTTATTAGCGGGAGGGACCGGGGAGCTGTTTTTT. This codes for CASSLLAGGTGELFF.

This clonotype was counted a few times. One end of the junction varies from germline; a read error may be responsible. The chain links TRBV11-2 to TRBJ1-1, with D possibly TRBD1 on 5 matching bases. The CDR3 has 14 residues. Germline-derived CDR1 and CDR2 are SGHAT and FQNNGV. In DNA, the CDR3 is TGTGCCAGCACCTTAGGAGGATTTAGGACAGAAGCTTTCTTT. Translation: CASTLGGFRTEAFF.

The V call is TRBV20-1, the J call TRBJ1-5; D is ambiguous. V lost 1 base, J lost 0 bases, and 28 bases lay in between. Germline V lookup: CDR1 DFQATT, CDR2 SNEGSKA (reference sequence). CDR3 size: 21 residues. The CDR3 DNA sequence: TGCAGTGCTAGAGGGTCTGCCGCGACTGCCCAAAAGATATATAGCAATCAGCCCCAGCATTTT. Translation gives CSARGSAATAQKIYSNQPQHF.

The CDR3 coding sequence is TGTGCCAGCAGTTATTGGGGTCCGGGACAGGACCTACGAGGGCAGTACTTC. Translating it yields CASSYWGPGQDLRGQYF. The chain has TRBV6-5 and TRBJ2-7, with 8 bases fitting TRBD1. The CDR3 consists of 17 residues. Germline assignment: CDR1 MNHEY and CDR2 SVGAGI. The ends lost 3 bases at V and 9 bases at J; junction bases unmatched: 19.

V usage is TRBV20-1 and J usage is TRBJ1-2, with D possibly matching TRBD1 (5 bases). The V and J ends lost 1 base and 5 bases respectively, with 17 bases between them. Germline assignment: CDR1 DFQATT and CDR2 SNEGSKA (reference sequence). This CDR3 is built from 15 residues. This CDR3 reads CSARVEWGSPYGYTF. In DNA form, the CDR3 reads TGCAGTGCTAGAGTCGAATGGGGGAGCCCATATGGCTACACCTTC.

The J gene is TRBJ1-1, the V gene TRBV7-2, with a tentative D call TRBD1 (6 bases). There are 14 residues in the CDR3. Trimming shortened V by 3 bases and J by 5 bases, and 13 bases separated the two germline ends. The germline V gene encodes CDR1 SGHTA and CDR2 FQGNSA. In DNA form, the CDR3 reads TGTGCCAGCAGCTTGATTGGGGGGCGGACTGAAGCTTTCTTT. It yields the protein CASSLIGGRTEAFF.

The V and J genes are TRBV20-1 and TRBJ1-5; D is ambiguous. Germline V gives CDR1 DFQATT, CDR2 SNEGSKA (reference sequence). The length of the CDR3 is 14 residues. V was trimmed by 6 bases and J by 2 bases, leaving 14 bases between them. As DNA, the CDR3 is TGCAGTGCCCCCCTTAGCCAGGGCAATCAGCCCCAGCATTTT. This sequence encodes CSAPLSQGNQPQHF.

The V gene is TRBV2, the J gene TRBJ2-1, with TRBD2 matching over 12 bases. The J segment lost 9 bases and the V segment lost 8 bases, leaving 11 bases of the junction unmatched. Germline CDR1 and CDR2: SNHLY and FYNNEI. This CDR3 has 15 residues. CDR3 residues: CASSLRLAGDVEQFF. Written as DNA, the CDR3 is TGTGCCAGCTCCTTAAGACTAGCGGGAGATGTTGAGCAGTTCTTC.

The rearrangement joins TRBV11-2 to TRBJ1-5; D is perhaps TRBD1 (5 bases). CDR3 length: 15 residues. Germline-derived CDR1 and CDR2 are SGHAT and FQNNGV. V was clipped by 1 base and J by 6 bases, with 13 bases between them. The CDR3 bases are TGTGCCAGCAGCTTAGTGGCAGGGATGGGTCAGCCCCAGCATTTT. Encoded protein: CASSLVAGMGQPQHF.

The chain employs TRBV6-2 or TRBV6-3 and TRBJ2-5, with 8 bases aligning to TRBD2. Trimming at V came to 5 bases and at J to 4 bases, leaving 12 bases not matched to a gene. Per germline, CDR1 MNHEY and CDR2 SVGEGT. The CDR3 is 16 residues long. DNA for the CDR3: TGTGCCAGCAGTCTCCTACGAGGTAGCGGGGTAGAGACCCAGTACTTC. Its translation: CASSLLRGSGVETQYF.

V gene TRBV6-2 or TRBV6-3 combines with J gene TRBJ2-2; D uncertain. The CDR3 sequence is 13 residues long. CDR1 is MNHEY and CDR2 is SVGEGT in the germline V gene. The V and J ends lost 6 bases and 4 bases respectively, with 9 bases between them. CDR3 in DNA: TGTGCCAGCAGACCCCCAATCACCGGGGAGCTGTTTTTT. It codes for CASRPPITGELFF.

The rearrangement uses TRBV7-2 and TRBJ1-5; D is uncertain. This CDR3 has 14 amino acids. The V gene lost 1 base and the J gene lost 6 bases, with 10 bases spanning the gap. The germline V gene has CDR1 SGHTA and CDR2 FQGNSA. This CDR3 is CASSLDRGGQPQHF. The CDR3 coding sequence is TGTGCCAGCAGCTTAGATCGGGGTGGTCAGCCCCAGCATTTT.